The 30 T cell receptor beta chains in this list originate from one sample, sequenced in a study of shared clonotypes between healthy human individuals. Some clones are missing from TCRdb's copy, which holds only in-frame ones; the method was immunoSEQ multiplex PCR. This repertoire shows around 2.5 million clones, 80% to 95% found once; its top ten account for 0.36%. Sequenced: naive CD4+ T cells from PBMCs. Described subset: CD45RA+ positively selected. These receptors all come from a young man in good health. Some clones in this sample may be carry-over from other donors' samples.

The rearrangement links TRBV11-2 to TRBJ2-7, with D maybe TRBD2 (5 bases). The CDR3 sequence is 15 residues long. Germline V gene data show CDR1 as SGHAT and CDR2 as FQNNGV. Trimming took 4 bases from V and 6 from J, leaving 19 bases between them. DNA of the CDR3: TGTGCCAGCAGCTCTCCGGGGATGGGGTTCGGCGAGCAGTACTTC. Its translation is CASSSPGMGFGEQYF.

To note about this clone: This specimen includes other DNA sequences encoding the same CDR3. The chain carries TRBV7-2 and TRBJ1-2, with 9 bases matching TRBD1. J lost 4 bases, V lost 5 bases, and 2 bases had no gene match. CDR3 length equals 13 residues. In germline, CDR1 is SGHTA, CDR2 FQGNSA. CDR3 sequence (DNA): TGTGCCAGCAGCAGGGACAGGGCCTATGGCTACACCTTC. Its protein is CASSRDRAYGYTF.

This chain connects TRBV7-2 to TRBJ1-1, with D possibly matching TRBD1 (6 bases). The CDR3 has 18 amino acids. V dropped 4 bases and J dropped 2 bases, with 23 bases sitting between them. Germline CDR1 reads SGHTA; CDR2 reads FQGNSA. The CDR3 sequence is CASSYLIGGLGINTEAFF. In nucleotides, the CDR3 is TGTGCCAGCAGCTACCTGATTGGGGGCTTAGGGATAAACACTGAAGCTTTCTTT.

The rearrangement links TRBV4-1 to TRBJ2-3; 14 nucleotides align to TRBD2. V was clipped by 6 bases and J by 1 base; unmatched bases: 9. Germline lookup yields CDR1 MGHRA and CDR2 YSYEKL. The CDR3 spans 18 residues. The CDR3 protein is CASRRGTSGSLGTDTQYF. The DNA for the CDR3 is TGCGCCAGCAGACGTGGGACTAGCGGGAGTCTCGGCACAGATACGCAGTATTTT.

This clone has just a few counts. The chain carries TRBV6-1 and TRBJ2-7; D is possibly TRBD1 (7 bases). V was pared by 8 bases and J by 3 bases, with 14 bases between. CDR3 length equals 13 residues. The germline CDR1 and CDR2 sequences are MNHNS and SASEGT. Here the CDR3 reads CASLGQGGYEQYF. The DNA of the CDR3 is TGTGCCAGCCTGGGGCAGGGGGGCTACGAGCAGTACTTC.

The chain links TRBV10-2 to TRBJ2-1, with 7 bases matching TRBD2. The germline gives CDR1 WSHSY, CDR2 SAAADI. J lost 4 bases, V lost 7 bases, and 4 bases had no gene match. The CDR3 totals 13 residues. Here the CDR3 reads CASTWTSYNEQFF. CDR3 bases: TGCGCCAGCACCTGGACTAGTTACAATGAGCAGTTCTTC.

The chain is built from TRBV5-1 and TRBJ2-7; D is unresolved. Per the germline V gene, CDR1 is SGHRS and CDR2 is YFSETQ. The CDR3 sequence is 14 residues long. V lost 1 base and J lost 6, with 14 bases in between. This chain's CDR3 is CASSLSVSPAEQYF. The CDR3 bases are TGCGCCAGCAGCTTGAGCGTTTCCCCGGCCGAGCAGTACTTC.

The chain carries TRBV5-4 and TRBJ2-5; 7 bases agree with TRBD1. With 4 bases clipped from V and 3 bases from J, the junction kept 9 bases outside the gene matches. The CDR3 spans 15 residues. Germline V lookup: CDR1 SGHNT, CDR2 YYREEE (reference sequence). The CDR3 region is CASSTKITGEETQYF. The CDR3 region has the DNA TGTGCCAGCAGCACAAAAATTACAGGGGAAGAGACCCAGTACTTC.

This chain connects TRBV6-5 to TRBJ2-7; no clear D gene. The CDR3 extends over 13 amino acids. Trimming took off 5 bases at V and 2 bases at J, with 10 bases between the two ends. Germline V CDR1 and CDR2: MNHEY, SVGAGI. Written as DNA, the CDR3 is TGTGCCAGCAGTATGGGCCTTACCTACGAGCAGTACTTC. This translates into CASSMGLTYEQYF.

The chain links TRBV30 to TRBJ2-3; 7 bases match TRBD2. J was trimmed by 2 bases and V by 2 bases; bases with no gene match: 13. This CDR3 is 17 amino acids long. The germline V gene has CDR1 GTSNPN and CDR2 SVGIG (reference sequence). The CDR3 region has the DNA TGTGCCTGGAGTACCCCGGGATGGCGGGAGTTCACAGATACGCAGTATTTT. Amino acids: CAWSTPGWREFTDTQYF.

The V and J genes are TRBV9 and TRBJ1-2; D is unresolved. The ends were cut back, 3 bases at V and 0 bases at J, with 9 bases in the middle. Germline V gene data show CDR1 as SGDLS and CDR2 as YYNGEE. The CDR3 runs 14 residues. The CDR3 loop is CASSEANANYGYTF. CDR3 nucleotide sequence: TGTGCCAGCAGCGAAGCAAACGCTAACTATGGCTACACCTTC.

V and J are TRBV4-3 and TRBJ1-4; D may be TRBD1 (5 bases). The CDR3 has 15 amino acids. The germline V gene encodes CDR1 LGHNA and CDR2 YSLEER. The V and J ends lost 4 bases and 3 bases respectively, with 12 bases between them. The CDR3, as DNA: TGCGCCAGCAGCCCTGGGGGTGGGTCTAATGAAAAACTGTTTTTT. Its translation: CASSPGGGSNEKLFF.

The rearrangement links TRBV10-3 to TRBJ2-5; 9 nucleotides line up with TRBD2. There are 19 residues in the CDR3. Trimming cost V 0 bases and J 1 base; bases outside gene matches: 12. The germline V gene has CDR1 ENHRY and CDR2 SYGVKD. CDR3 sequence reads: CAISESGGRASGIQETQYF. CDR3 nucleotides: TGTGCCATCAGTGAGTCGGGCGGGAGGGCCTCGGGTATCCAAGAGACCCAGTACTTC.

On this clone itself: The same CDR3 also results from other DNA sequences found in this sample. The chain links TRBV5-1 to TRBJ2-2; D remains ambiguous. CDR1 and CDR2 from the germline V gene are SGHRS and YFSETQ. The CDR3 has 13 residues. With 3 bases removed from V and 3 bases from J, the gap between germline ends came to 6 bases. CDR3 region: CASSSLDTGELFF. Written as DNA, the CDR3 is TGCGCCAGCAGCTCGCTGGACACCGGGGAGCTGTTTTTT.

The chain uses TRBV6-1 and TRBJ2-7; 13 bases map to TRBD2. The germline V gene has CDR1 MNHNS and CDR2 SASEGT. V gave up 2 bases and J gave up 6 bases; unmatched junction bases: 10. The CDR3 has 17 amino acids. In DNA, the CDR3 is TGTGCCAGCAGTGAATTTAGGAGACTAGCGGGAGGCACCGAGCAGTACTTC. This encodes CASSEFRRLAGGTEQYF.

This chain links TRBV7-3 with TRBJ2-2; 8 nucleotides line up with TRBD2. The CDR3 spans 17 residues. J was trimmed by 3 bases and V by 4 bases; bases with no gene match: 10. Germline CDR1 is SGHTA and CDR2 is FQGTGA. The CDR3 reads CASSWPREGHDTGELFF. Here the CDR3 DNA reads TGTGCCAGCAGCTGGCCCCGGGAGGGCCATGACACCGGGGAGCTGTTTTTT.

The chain carries TRBV2 and TRBJ2-6; D is undetermined. This CDR3 is built from 16 residues. The germline V and J ends were trimmed by 3 bases and 0 bases, with 9 bases remaining between them. Germline V gene sequence: CDR1 SNHLY, CDR2 FYNNEI. CDR3 DNA: TGTGCCAGCAGTGAGGGCCACCGCTCTGGGGCCAACGTCCTGACTTTC. This codes for CASSEGHRSGANVLTF.

This sequence joins TRBV30 and TRBJ1-5; D is undetermined. The CDR3 runs 13 residues. Germline CDR1 reads GTSNPN; CDR2 reads SVGIG (reference sequence). Trimming took off 4 bases at V and 0 bases at J, with 7 bases between the two ends. CDR3 nucleotide sequence: TGTGCCTGGAACACAGCTAGCAATCAGCCCCAGCATTTT. It specifies CAWNTASNQPQHF.

This clone was seen a handful of times. The sample holds other DNA sequences that translate to the same CDR3. The chain links TRBV9 to TRBJ1-1; D uncertain. Germline V gene data show CDR1 as SGDLS and CDR2 as YYNGEE. This CDR3 is built from 14 residues. V was clipped by 0 bases and J by 1 base, with 7 bases between them. The DNA for the CDR3 is TGTGCCAGCAGCGTAGTGCTGGGGAACACTGAAGCTTTCTTT. Encoded protein: CASSVVLGNTEAFF.

The rearrangement links TRBV5-1 to TRBJ2-1, with 7 positions matching TRBD2. J lost 16 bases, V lost 0 bases, and 13 bases had no gene match. This CDR3 spans 14 amino acids. Germline assignment: CDR1 SGHRS and CDR2 YFSETQ. The CDR3 coding sequence is TGCGCCAGCAGCTTGGTTTTAGGCGGGAGCAACAGATTCTTC. Protein product: CASSLVLGGSNRFF.

The genes are TRBV15 and TRBJ1-5, with 8 bases identical to TRBD1. Looked up from germline, CDR1 is LNHNV and CDR2 is YYDKDF (reference sequence). The CDR3 is 15 amino acids. J gave up 7 bases and V 3 bases, and 8 bases lay outside the gene matches. CDR3 sequence: CATSSIQGAGQPQHF. CDR3 nucleotides: TGTGCCACCAGCAGCATCCAGGGGGCGGGACAGCCCCAGCATTTT.

The chain employs TRBV5-6 and TRBJ2-7; possibly TRBD1 or TRBD2 for D (5 bases each). The germline gives CDR1 SGHDT, CDR2 YYEEEE. The CDR3 is 14 amino acids. Trimming took 4 bases from V and 0 from J, leaving 11 bases between them. The DNA of the CDR3 is TGTGCCAGCAGCGGGGACCGAGGCTCCTACGAGCAGTACTTC. Protein: CASSGDRGSYEQYF.

This chain links TRBV5-4 with TRBJ1-1; a weak D match, TRBD1 (5 bases). This CDR3 is built from 14 residues. Germline V gene data show CDR1 as SGHNT and CDR2 as YYREEE (reference sequence). Trimming took 0 bases from V and 4 from J, leaving 10 bases between them. CDR3 protein: CASSLVMGGTEAFF. As DNA, the CDR3 is TGTGCCAGCAGCTTGGTCATGGGGGGCACTGAAGCTTTCTTT.

The rearrangement uses TRBV5-1 and TRBJ2-2; D is unclear. V was cut by 3 bases and J by 7 bases, with 4 bases left in between. This CDR3 has 11 residues. From germline, CDR1 is SGHRS and CDR2 YFSETQ. The CDR3 here is CASSSYGELFF. As DNA, the CDR3 is TGCGCCAGCAGCTCCTACGGGGAGCTGTTTTTT.

In this sample, this clone turned up once. J is TRBJ2-7 and V is TRBV5-6; tentative D call: TRBD1 (5 bases). Per germline, CDR1 SGHDT and CDR2 YYEEEE. Trimming removed 1 base at V and 5 bases at J, with 7 bases between. The CDR3 contains 12 residues. The CDR3 loop is CASSLTGNEQYF. The CDR3 nucleotides read TGTGCCAGCAGCTTGACAGGTAACGAGCAGTACTTC.

This chain joins TRBV9 and TRBJ1-5; D is undetermined. This CDR3 is 12 amino acids long. Trimming stripped 3 bases from V and 2 bases from J, with 3 bases between. CDR1 and CDR2 (germline): SGDLS, YYNGEE. The CDR3 sequence is CASSAGNQPQHF. DNA for the CDR3: TGTGCCAGCAGCGCCGGCAATCAGCCCCAGCATTTT.

This clone was recorded only once. The CDR3 bases are TGTGCCAGCAGCTCGACGACAGGCTACTATGGCTACACCTTC. Translation: CASSSTTGYYGYTF. The rearrangement links TRBV7-2 to TRBJ1-2, with D possibly matching TRBD1 (6 bases). V lost 4 bases to trimming and J lost 3 bases, with 12 bases between them. CDR1 is SGHTA, CDR2 FQGNSA, per germline. The CDR3 loop spans 14 amino acids.

The chain couples TRBV27 to TRBJ2-1, with D maybe TRBD2 (6 bases). V was pared by 6 bases and J by 2 bases, with 14 bases between. The germline V gene has CDR1 MNHEY and CDR2 SMNVEV (reference sequence). This CDR3 has 15 amino acids. The CDR3 nucleotides read TGTGCCAGCAGATACGGGACTGGGCCCTACAATGAGCAGTTCTTC. It is translated as CASRYGTGPYNEQFF.

This rearrangement joins TRBV6-5 to TRBJ1-4, with D possibly being TRBD1 (5 bases). V was clipped by 2 bases and J by 0 bases, with 10 bases between them. Germline V gives CDR1 MNHEY, CDR2 SVGAGI. The CDR3 contains 16 residues. CDR3 bases: TGTGCCAGCAGTTACCTAAGGGGAGCAACTAATGAAAAACTGTTTTTT. The encoded protein is CASSYLRGATNEKLFF.

The chain uses TRBV27 and TRBJ2-3, with 9 nucleotides matching TRBD1. This CDR3 comprises 16 residues. Per the germline V gene, CDR1 is MNHEY and CDR2 is SMNVEV (reference sequence). V was clipped by 6 bases and J by 1 base; unmatched bases: 8. DNA of the CDR3: TGTGCCAGCAGAAACGGACAGGGGCGAGGCACAGATACGCAGTATTTT. Translation gives CASRNGQGRGTDTQYF.